Below, 10 T cell receptor beta chains from the same sample are listed, as sequenced in a study of identical twins. TCRdb called the 5' RACE reads again in MiXCR, with one record for every CDR3 protein. The profile shows 200,000 to 250,000 distinct CDR3 sequences, roughly 13% of them singletons. The data were also submitted as part of a second study, on yellow fever vaccine responses in identical twins.

Sequencing was performed on memory (CD45RO+) T cells sorted from blood. The receptor source for this set is a young woman in good health.

In this sample, this clonotype turned up a few times. This chain uses TRBV20-1 with TRBJ2-5; the match to TRBD1 covers 7 bases. The V and J ends lost 1 base and 1 base, in that order; junction bases with no gene match: 0. This CDR3 is built from 13 residues. Germline CDR1 DFQATT, CDR2 SNEGSKA (reference sequence). DNA for the CDR3: TGCAGTGCTAGAGGGGACAGCCAAGAGACCCAGTACTTC. Translating gives CSARGDSQETQYF.

V usage is TRBV23-1 and J usage is TRBJ2-1; 7 nucleotides match TRBD2. TRBV23-1 falls under the ORF class, with uncertain function. V gave up 0 bases and J gave up 5 bases; unmatched junction bases: 13. The CDR3 extends over 18 amino acids. CDR3 sequence: CASSQSGGRGNWDNEQFF. For the CDR3, the DNA is TGCGCCAGCAGTCAATCGGGAGGGAGAGGGAATTGGGACAATGAGCAGTTCTTC.

In this sample, this clonotype turned up a few times. The chain links TRBV20-1 to TRBJ1-1; no clear D gene. This CDR3 comprises 14 residues. The ends were cut back, 0 bases at V and 0 bases at J, with 8 bases in the middle. Germline V gene sequence: CDR1 DFQATT, CDR2 SNEGSKA (reference sequence). The CDR3 DNA sequence: TGCAGTGCTAGAGATCTTAGGGTGAACACTGAAGCTTTCTTT. This codes for CSARDLRVNTEAFF.

A few counts support this clonotype. The genes are TRBV28 and TRBJ2-4; D remains ambiguous. The V end lost 4 bases, the J end lost 8 bases, and 15 bases lay between the germline ends. CDR1 and CDR2 from the germline V gene are MDHEN and SYDVKM. This CDR3 spans 14 amino acids. CDR3 in amino acids: CASSSRTPGYIQYF. Here the CDR3 DNA reads TGTGCCAGCAGTTCCAGGACCCCTGGCTACATTCAGTACTTC.

This clonotype was seen more than once but under ten times. This chain connects TRBV24-1 to TRBJ2-5; 7 bases map to TRBD1. The V segment lost 3 bases and the J segment 5 bases; nucleotides outside the gene matches: 8. Germline CDR1 is KGHDR and CDR2 is SFDVKD. The CDR3 runs 15 residues. The CDR3 region is CATSDATGAGETQYF. As DNA, the CDR3 is TGTGCCACCAGTGATGCCACAGGGGCAGGGGAGACCCAGTACTTC.

The rearrangement joins TRBV4-2 to TRBJ2-1, with 13 bases fitting TRBD2. The V segment lost 2 bases and the J segment 4 bases; nucleotides outside the gene matches: 2. CDR3 length: 16 amino acids. Germline loops: CDR1 LGHNA, CDR2 YNFKEQ. The DNA of the CDR3 is TGTGCCAGCAGCCAATTGGGACTAGCGGGGTACAATGAGCAGTTCTTC. Protein product: CASSQLGLAGYNEQFF.

This rearrangement joins TRBV3-1 to TRBJ1-2; 7 positions agree with TRBD1. Germline V gene sequence: CDR1 LGHDT, CDR2 YNNKEL (reference sequence). This CDR3 is built from 16 residues. J lost 4 bases, V lost 3 bases, and 11 bases had no gene match. The CDR3 nucleotides are TGTGCCAGCAGCCACGCGAGGGGGACAGCTGGCTATGGCTACACCTTC. The encoded protein is CASSHARGTAGYGYTF.

J is TRBJ2-4 and V is TRBV12-3 or TRBV12-4; D call uncertain. The CDR3 spans 16 residues. V lost 6 bases to trimming and J lost 2 bases, with 17 bases between them. The DNA for the CDR3 is TGTGCCAGCAGCCACAAGTCACCGCTAACCAAAAACATTCAGTACTTC. The encoded protein is CASSHKSPLTKNIQYF.

At least ten counts were recorded for this clonotype. The chain joins TRBV5-1 to TRBJ2-3, with TRBD1 identical over 8 bases. Germline V gene sequence: CDR1 SGHRS, CDR2 YFSETQ. Trimming at V came to 0 bases and at J to 3 bases, leaving 3 bases not matched to a gene. The CDR3 consists of 15 residues. CDR3 region: CASSLGDRKTDTQYF. CDR3 DNA sequence: TGCGCCAGCAGCTTGGGGGACAGGAAGACAGATACGCAGTATTTT.

This clonotype was observed at least ten times. The gene calls are TRBV11-2 and TRBJ2-1; the match to TRBD1 covers 7 bases. In germline, CDR1 is SGHAT, CDR2 FQNNGV. The junction had 7 bases not matched to a gene; V was cut back by 3 bases and J by 5 bases. The CDR3 has 15 amino acids. CDR3 region: CASSFRSGGNNEQFF. Written as DNA, the CDR3 is TGTGCCAGCAGCTTTCGATCAGGGGGTAACAATGAGCAGTTCTTC.